This TCR beta chain originates from a study of Graves' ophthalmopathy and Graves' hyperthyroidism. General observations from the study: Most expanded clonotypes in thyroid above 0.001 frequency also showed up in blood.

This clonotype occurred many times. Antigen: not known. RNA served as the template for amplifying TCR beta CDR3 regions. An initial RT-PCR round employing HTBI primers preceded a second-round multiplex PCR. Using its own MiXCR run on the multiplex PCR reads, TCRdb lists one record per CDR3 protein. The sample carries hundreds of thousands of distinct CDR3 sequences, roughly 20% recorded once. CDR3 length: 14 amino acids. V lost 7 bases and J lost 0, with 10 bases in between. Looked up from germline, CDR1 is ENHRY and CDR2 is SYGVKD. The chain recombines TRBV10-3 with TRBJ1-3; D remains unclear. The specimen was peripheral blood. This clonotype was obtained from a woman in her late teens or twenties with stable Graves' hyperthyroidism. Some clones in this sample may be carry-over from other donors' samples. For the CDR3, the DNA is TGTGCCATCACTCCGGACCTCTCTGGAAACACCATATATTTT. Residues: CAITPDLSGNTIYF.